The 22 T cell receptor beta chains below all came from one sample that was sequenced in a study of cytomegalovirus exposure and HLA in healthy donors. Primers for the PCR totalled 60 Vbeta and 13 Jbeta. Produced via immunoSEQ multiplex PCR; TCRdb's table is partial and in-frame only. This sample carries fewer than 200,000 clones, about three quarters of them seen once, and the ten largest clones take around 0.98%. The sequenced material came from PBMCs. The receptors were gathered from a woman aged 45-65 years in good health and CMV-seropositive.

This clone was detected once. This CDR3 reads CASLSGQGSRNSPLHF. CDR3 nucleotide sequence: TGTGCCAGTCTCTCAGGACAGGGAAGCCGTAATTCACCCCTCCACTTT. The chain uses TRBV28 and TRBJ1-6, with 8 bases fitting TRBD1. The CDR3 sequence is 16 residues long. In germline, CDR1 is MDHEN, CDR2 SYDVKM. Trimming cost V 9 bases and J 6 bases; bases outside gene matches: 13. The full variable domain, with the rest looked up from reference TRBV28 and TRBJ1-6, is DVKVTQSSRYLVKRTGEKVFLECVQDMDHENMFWYRQDPGLGLRLIYFSYDVKMKEKGDIPEGYSVSREKKERFSLILESASTNQTSMYLCASLSGQGSRNSPLHFGNGTRLTVT.

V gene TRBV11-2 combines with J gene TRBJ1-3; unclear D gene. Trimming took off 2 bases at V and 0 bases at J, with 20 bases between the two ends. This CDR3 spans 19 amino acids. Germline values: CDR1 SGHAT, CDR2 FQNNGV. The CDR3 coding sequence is TGTGCCAGCAGCTTAAACATCCTGGGTGTGGCAGGCTCTGGAAACACCATATATTTT. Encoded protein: CASSLNILGVAGSGNTIYF.

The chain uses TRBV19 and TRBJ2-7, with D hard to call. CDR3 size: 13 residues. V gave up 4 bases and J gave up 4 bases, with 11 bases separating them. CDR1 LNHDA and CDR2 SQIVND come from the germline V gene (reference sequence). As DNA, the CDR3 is TGTGCCAGTAGTAATGGCATGCTTTACGAGCAGTACTTC. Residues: CASSNGMLYEQYF.

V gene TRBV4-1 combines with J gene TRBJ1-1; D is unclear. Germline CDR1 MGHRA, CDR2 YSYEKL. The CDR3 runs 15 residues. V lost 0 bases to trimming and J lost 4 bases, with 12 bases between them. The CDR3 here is CASSQDPGWSTEAFF. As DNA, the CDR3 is TGCGCCAGCAGCCAAGATCCGGGTTGGTCCACTGAAGCTTTCTTT.

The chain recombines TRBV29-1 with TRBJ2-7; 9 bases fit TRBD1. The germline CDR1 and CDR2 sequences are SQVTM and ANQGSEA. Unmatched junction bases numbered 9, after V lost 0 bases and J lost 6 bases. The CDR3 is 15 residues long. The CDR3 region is CSVEEYGTGLPEQYF. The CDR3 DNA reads TGCAGCGTTGAAGAATACGGGACAGGGCTTCCCGAGCAGTACTTC.

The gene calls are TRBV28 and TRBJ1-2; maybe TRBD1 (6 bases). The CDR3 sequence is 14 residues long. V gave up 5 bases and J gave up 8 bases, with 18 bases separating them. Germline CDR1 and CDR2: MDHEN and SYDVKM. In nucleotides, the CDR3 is TGTGCCAGCAGTCTCCCGAATCACAGGGAAGGCTACACCTTC. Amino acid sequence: CASSLPNHREGYTF.

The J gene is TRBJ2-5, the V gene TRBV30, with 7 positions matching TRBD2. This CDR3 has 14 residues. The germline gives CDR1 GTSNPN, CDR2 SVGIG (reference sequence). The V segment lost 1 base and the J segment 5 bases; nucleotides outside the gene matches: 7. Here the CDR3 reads CAWSGGGSAETQYF. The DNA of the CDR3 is TGTGCCTGGAGTGGGGGGGGGAGCGCCGAGACCCAGTACTTC. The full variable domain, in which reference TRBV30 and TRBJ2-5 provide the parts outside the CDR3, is SQTIHQWPATLVQPVGSPLSLECTVEGTSNPNLYWYRQAAGRGLQLLFYSVGIGQISSEVPQNLSASRPQDRQFILSSKKLLLSDSGFYLCAWSGGGSAETQYFGPGTRLLVL.

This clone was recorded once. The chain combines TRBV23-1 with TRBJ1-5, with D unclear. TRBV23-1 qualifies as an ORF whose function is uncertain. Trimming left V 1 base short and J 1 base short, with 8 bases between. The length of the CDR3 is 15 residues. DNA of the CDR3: TGCGCCAGCAGTCAATATTCCAGAAGCAATCAGCCCCAGCATTTT. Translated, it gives CASSQYSRSNQPQHF.

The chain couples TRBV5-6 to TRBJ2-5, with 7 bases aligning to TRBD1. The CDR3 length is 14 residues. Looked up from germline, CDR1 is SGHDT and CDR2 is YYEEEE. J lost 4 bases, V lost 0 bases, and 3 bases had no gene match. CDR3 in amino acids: CASSLARQGETQYF. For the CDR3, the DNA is TGTGCCAGCAGCTTGGCGAGACAGGGAGAGACCCAGTACTTC.

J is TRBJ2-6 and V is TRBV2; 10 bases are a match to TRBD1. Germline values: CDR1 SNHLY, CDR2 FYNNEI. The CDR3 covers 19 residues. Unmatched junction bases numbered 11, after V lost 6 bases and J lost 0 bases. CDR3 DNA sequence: TGTGCCAGCAGCCTCAAAGAGGACAGGGGGACCTCTGGGGCCAACGTCCTGACTTTC. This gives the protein CASSLKEDRGTSGANVLTF.

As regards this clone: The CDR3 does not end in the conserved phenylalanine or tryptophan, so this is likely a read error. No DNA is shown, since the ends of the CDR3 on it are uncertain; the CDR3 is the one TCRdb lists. CDR3 protein: CASSFQQGLE. The J gene is TRBJ2-4, the V gene TRBV5-6; TRBD1, the D gene given by the table, was not confirmed from the DNA. Germline lookup yields CDR1 SGHDT and CDR2 YYEEEE. The CDR3 totals 10 residues, both ends included.

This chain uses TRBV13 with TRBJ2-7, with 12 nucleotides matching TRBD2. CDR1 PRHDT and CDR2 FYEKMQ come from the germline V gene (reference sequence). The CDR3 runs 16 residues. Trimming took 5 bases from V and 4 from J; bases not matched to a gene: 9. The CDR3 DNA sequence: TGTGCCAGCAGCAACGAAGGACTAGCGGGACATTACGAGCAGTACTTC. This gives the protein CASSNEGLAGHYEQYF.

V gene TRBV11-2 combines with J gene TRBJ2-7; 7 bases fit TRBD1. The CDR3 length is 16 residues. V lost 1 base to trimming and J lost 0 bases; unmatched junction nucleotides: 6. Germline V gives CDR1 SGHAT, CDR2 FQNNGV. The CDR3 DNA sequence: TGTGCCAGCAGCTTAGGGTTGTCAGGGGGCTCCTACGAGCAGTACTTC. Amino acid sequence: CASSLGLSGGSYEQYF.

The CDR3 is CASSQDGWAEQFF. DNA for the CDR3: TGTGCCAGCAGCCAAGATGGGTGGGCTGAGCAGTTCTTC. The genes are TRBV14 and TRBJ2-1; D unclear. The CDR3 has 13 amino acids. Germline V CDR1 and CDR2: SGHDN, FVKESK. The V and J ends lost 0 bases and 9 bases respectively, with 9 bases between them. Variable domain in full (rest from reference TRBV14 and TRBJ2-1): EAGVTQFPSHSVIEKGQTVTLRCDPISGHDNLYWYRRVMGKEIKFLLHFVKESKQDESGMPNNRFLAERTGGTYSTLKVQPAELEDSGVYFCASSQDGWAEQFFGPGTRLTVL.

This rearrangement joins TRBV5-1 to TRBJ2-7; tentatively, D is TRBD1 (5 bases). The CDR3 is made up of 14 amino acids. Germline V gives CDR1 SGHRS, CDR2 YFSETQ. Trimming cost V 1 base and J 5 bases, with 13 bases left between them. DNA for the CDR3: TGCGCCAGCAGCTTGCAGGGCCTCCTGGACGAGCAGTACTTC. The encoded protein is CASSLQGLLDEQYF.

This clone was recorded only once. CDR3: CASLPGAFSNEQFF. Written as DNA, the CDR3 is TGTGCCAGCCTCCCAGGCGCATTCAGCAATGAGCAGTTCTTC. V is TRBV7-2 and J is TRBJ2-1, with D unclear. V was pared by 8 bases and J by 6 bases, with 17 bases between. CDR1 SGHTA and CDR2 FQGNSA come from the germline V gene. This CDR3 contains 14 residues.

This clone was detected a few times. CDR3 sequence reads: CASSAPRQGEQTDTQYF. CDR3 nucleotide sequence: TGTGCCAGCAGCGCACCGCGACAGGGGGAACAGACAGATACGCAGTATTTT. The chain has TRBV9 and TRBJ2-3, with 9 positions matching TRBD1. The germline gives CDR1 SGDLS, CDR2 YYNGEE. This CDR3 region has 17 residues. V shed 3 bases, J shed 3 bases, and the junction held 11 bases outside the gene matches.

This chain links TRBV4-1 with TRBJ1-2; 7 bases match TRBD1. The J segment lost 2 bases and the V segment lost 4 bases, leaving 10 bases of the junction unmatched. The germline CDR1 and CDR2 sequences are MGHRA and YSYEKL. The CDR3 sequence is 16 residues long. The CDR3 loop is CASSLSSGQLNYGYTF. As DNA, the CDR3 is TGCGCCAGCAGCCTCAGTTCGGGACAGCTAAACTATGGCTACACCTTC.

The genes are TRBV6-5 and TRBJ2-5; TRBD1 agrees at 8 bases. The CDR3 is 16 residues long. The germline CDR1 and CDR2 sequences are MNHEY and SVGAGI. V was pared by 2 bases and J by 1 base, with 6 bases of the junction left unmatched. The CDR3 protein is CASSYLGTGLQETQYF. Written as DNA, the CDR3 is TGTGCCAGCAGTTACCTCGGGACAGGCCTCCAAGAGACCCAGTACTTC.

CDR3 amino acids: CASRGAATDTQYF. The DNA of the CDR3 is TGTGCCAGCAGGGGAGCAGCGACAGATACGCAGTATTTT. The V and J genes are TRBV6-5 and TRBJ2-3, with D tentatively TRBD2 (5 bases). Germline CDR1 and CDR2: MNHEY and SVGAGI. The CDR3 extends over 13 amino acids. V lost 6 bases, J lost 3 bases, and 10 bases lay in between.

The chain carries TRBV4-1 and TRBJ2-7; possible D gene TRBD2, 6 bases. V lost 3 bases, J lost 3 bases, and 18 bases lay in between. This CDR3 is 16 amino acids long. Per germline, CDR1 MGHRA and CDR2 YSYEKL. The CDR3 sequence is CASSQTEGQGGYEQYF. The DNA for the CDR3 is TGCGCCAGCAGCCAGACAGAGGGGCAGGGAGGCTACGAGCAGTACTTC.

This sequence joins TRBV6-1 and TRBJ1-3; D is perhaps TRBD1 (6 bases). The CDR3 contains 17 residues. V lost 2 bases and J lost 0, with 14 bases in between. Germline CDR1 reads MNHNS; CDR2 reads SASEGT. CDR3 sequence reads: CASSEPQGSSSGNTIYF. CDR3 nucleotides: TGTGCCAGCAGTGAACCACAGGGTTCGAGCTCTGGAAACACCATATATTTT.